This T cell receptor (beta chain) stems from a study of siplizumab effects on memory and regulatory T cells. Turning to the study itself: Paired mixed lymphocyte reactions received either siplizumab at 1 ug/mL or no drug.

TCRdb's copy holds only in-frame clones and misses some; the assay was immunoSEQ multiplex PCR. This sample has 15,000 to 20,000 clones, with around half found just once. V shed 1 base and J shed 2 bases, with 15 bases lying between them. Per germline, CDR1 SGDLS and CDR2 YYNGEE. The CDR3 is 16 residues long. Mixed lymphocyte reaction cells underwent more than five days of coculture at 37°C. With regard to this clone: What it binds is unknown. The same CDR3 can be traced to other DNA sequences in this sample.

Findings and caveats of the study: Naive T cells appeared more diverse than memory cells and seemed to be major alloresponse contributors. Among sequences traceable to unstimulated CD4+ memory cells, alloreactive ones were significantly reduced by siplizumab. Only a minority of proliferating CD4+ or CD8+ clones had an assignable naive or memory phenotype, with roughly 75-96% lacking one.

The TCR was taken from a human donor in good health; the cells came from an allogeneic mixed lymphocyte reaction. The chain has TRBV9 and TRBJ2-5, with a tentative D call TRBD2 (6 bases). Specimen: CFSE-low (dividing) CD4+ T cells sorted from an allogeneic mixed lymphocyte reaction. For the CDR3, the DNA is TGTGCCAGCAGCGTATCTGGACTGGCGGGACAAGAGACCCAGTACTTC. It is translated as CASSVSGLAGQETQYF.